Only a few counts were recorded for the clone carrying this T cell receptor (beta chain). This sample stems from a study of blood T cell repertoires in COVID-19. The overall study: Whether acute or convalescent, the COVID-19 samples came from the United States, Italy and Spain. The analysed material was cDNA or gDNA that came from T cells, B-cell-depleted T cells, or PBMCs.

Original analysis: From reference gene primer amplification, estimates of nucleated cell counts were derived. Some clones are missing from TCRdb's copy, which holds only in-frame ones; the method was immunoSEQ multiplex PCR. V, J and clone size derive from that table, while D and trimming were established from the DNA sequence. In the table there are 200,000 to 300,000 clones, 80% to 90% of which are singletons. The CDR3 spans 15 residues. The V end was cut by 3 bases, the J end by 1 base, with 12 bases between. CDR1 LNHDA and CDR2 SQIVND come from the germline V gene (reference sequence). V and J are TRBV19 and TRBJ1-1; D unresolved. Sequences were obtained from peripheral blood. The receptor was derived from a woman aged 40-49 years with acute or convalescent COVID-19. CDR3 bases: TGTGCCAGTAGTATGTTCGGCAGCGGGAACACTGAAGCTTTCTTT. It codes for CASSMFGSGNTEAFF. The whole variable domain, filled in from reference TRBV19 and TRBJ1-1, reads DGGITQSPKYLFRKEGQNVTLSCEQNLNHDAMYWYRQDPGQGLRLIYYSQIVNDFQKGDIAEGYSVSREKKESFPLTVTSAQKNPTAFYLCASSMFGSGNTEAFFGQGTRLTVV.